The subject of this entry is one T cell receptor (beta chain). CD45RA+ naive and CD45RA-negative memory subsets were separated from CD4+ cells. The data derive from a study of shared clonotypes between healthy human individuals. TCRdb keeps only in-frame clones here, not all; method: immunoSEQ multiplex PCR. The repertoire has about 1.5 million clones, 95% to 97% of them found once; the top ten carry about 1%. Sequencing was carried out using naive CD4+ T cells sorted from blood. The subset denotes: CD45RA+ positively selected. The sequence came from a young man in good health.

The CDR3 DNA reads as TGTGCCAGCAGCTTAATGGGGGTGGGGTCGACTAATGAAAAACTGTTTTTT. Encoded protein: CASSLMGVGSTNEKLFF. The chain is built from TRBV13 and TRBJ1-4, with a weak D call TRBD1 (5 bases). The germline CDR1 and CDR2 sequences are PRHDT and FYEKMQ (reference sequence). CDR3 length: 17 amino acids. Trimming took 2 bases from V and 2 from J, leaving 15 bases between them. Full variable domain (remainder filled in from reference TRBV13 and TRBJ1-4): AAGVIQSPRHLIKEKRETATLKCYPIPRHDTVYWYQQGPGQDPQFLISFYEKMQSDKGSIPDRFSAQQFSDYHSELNMSSLELGDSALYFCASSLMGVGSTNEKLFFGSGTQLSVL.